The 17 T cell receptor beta chains in this list originate from one sample, sequenced in a study of CD8+CD57+ T cells in acquired aplastic anemia. Sequencing involved patients with CD8+CD57+ cell expansion previously shown by flow cytometry. Genomic DNA served as template for TCR beta VDJ and CDR3 profiling. TCRdb redid the calling of the reads with MiXCR, one entry per CDR3 protein. The table shows 100,000 to 150,000 distinct CDR3 sequences, with about 43% occurring only once. Sequences were obtained from sorted CD4+, CD8+, or CD8+CD57+ T cells (not recorded which) from PBMCs. These TCRs come from a human donor with aplastic anemia.

This clonotype was counted a single time. The genes are TRBV10-2 and TRBJ1-2; D may be TRBD1 (6 bases). Trimming removed 4 bases from V and 4 bases from J, with 13 bases in between. This CDR3 spans 14 amino acids. Germline V lookup: CDR1 WSHSY, CDR2 SAAADI. CDR3 in amino acids: CASSVGRGAYGYTF. The CDR3 coding sequence is TGCGCCAGCAGTGTCGGACGGGGGGCCTATGGCTACACCTTC.

This clonotype occurred a few times. The V and J genes are TRBV5-1 and TRBJ2-2, with D maybe TRBD2 (7 bases). CDR1 is SGHRS and CDR2 is YFSETQ in the germline V gene. This CDR3 region has 15 residues. The V end lost 0 bases, the J end lost 6 bases, and 12 bases lay between the germline ends. CDR3 amino acids: CASSLDGGAAGELFF. The CDR3 DNA sequence: TGCGCCAGCAGCTTGGATGGGGGGGCCGCCGGGGAGCTGTTTTTT.

V and J are TRBV30 and TRBJ1-2; TRBD1 agrees at 7 bases. V lost 3 bases to trimming and J lost 7 bases; unmatched junction nucleotides: 11. The CDR3 is 14 amino acids. Germline values: CDR1 GTSNPN, CDR2 SVGIG (reference sequence). The CDR3 protein is CAWSLDRWSGGYTF. The CDR3 DNA reads as TGTGCCTGGAGCCTGGACAGGTGGTCGGGTGGCTACACCTTC.

At least ten counts were recorded for this clonotype. CDR3 bases: TGTGCCAGCTCCCTCTGGGGCAGGGGGGGGGGATACGAGCAGTACGTC. It yields the protein CASSLWGRGGGYEQYV. V is TRBV6-1 and J is TRBJ2-7, with D possibly called TRBD1 or TRBD2 (7 bases each). CDR1 is MNHNS, CDR2 SASEGT, per germline. Trimming pared 8 bases from V and 4 bases from J, leaving 24 bases between. The CDR3 runs to 16 residues.

This clonotype was observed a few times. This chain links TRBV6-1 with TRBJ2-2, with TRBD1 matching 8 bases. There are 15 residues in the CDR3. CDR1 and CDR2 (germline): MNHNS, SASEGT. V was clipped by 5 bases and J by 5 bases; unmatched bases: 7. The CDR3 region has the DNA TGTGCCAGCAGTCCACGACAGGGGAGAACCGGGGAGCTGTTTTTT. Translation gives CASSPRQGRTGELFF.

In this sample, this clonotype turned up many times. The chain is built from TRBV9 and TRBJ1-3; D is unresolved. The CDR3 contains 17 residues. Per the germline V gene, CDR1 is SGDLS and CDR2 is YYNGEE. The V end lost 4 bases, the J end lost 0 bases, and 17 bases lay between the germline ends. The CDR3 sequence is CASSFPDSLSSGNTIYF. CDR3 nucleotide sequence: TGTGCCAGCAGCTTCCCTGACTCTCTGAGCTCTGGAAACACCATATATTTT.

There are a few counts of this clonotype. The CDR3 DNA follows: TGTGCCAGCACCCTCAAAGCAACTAATGAAAAACTGTTTTTT. Its protein is CASTLKATNEKLFF. The chain joins TRBV11-2 to TRBJ1-4, with D hard to call. Germline V lookup: CDR1 SGHAT, CDR2 FQNNGV. CDR3 length equals 14 residues. The V end lost 7 bases, the J end lost 0 bases, and 9 bases lay between the germline ends.

CDR3 region: CASSFTPRDGYTF. CDR3 bases: TGTGCCAGCAGCTTTACCCCCCGGGACGGCTACACCTTC. The chain employs TRBV7-9 and TRBJ1-2, with D possibly being TRBD1 (5 bases). CDR1 and CDR2 from the germline V gene are SEHNR and FQNEAQ (reference sequence). V was pared by 3 bases and J by 8 bases, with 13 bases between. The length of the CDR3 is 13 residues.

As for this clonotype: Given a much more abundant clone one base away, this may be a read error. This chain connects TRBV6-2 or TRBV6-3 to TRBJ1-6; TRBD1 matches at 8 bases. Germline assignment: CDR1 MNHEY and CDR2 SVGEGT. This CDR3 is 14 amino acids long. The CDR3 coding sequence is TGTGCCGGCAGTTCGGGACAGGTTAATTCACCCCTCCACTTT. Translation gives CAGSSGQVNSPLHF.

The gene calls are TRBV20-1 and TRBJ1-1; 9 positions match TRBD1. Germline CDR1 DFQATT, CDR2 SNEGSKA (reference sequence). The CDR3 sequence is 16 residues long. V lost 5 bases to trimming and J lost 6 bases; unmatched junction nucleotides: 16. The CDR3 loop reads CSAPPQSGTGLAEAFF. Here the CDR3 DNA reads TGCAGTGCTCCACCTCAGTCCGGGACAGGGTTAGCTGAAGCTTTCTTT.

A remark on this clonotype: A much more abundant neighbour one base away suggests this may be a read error. The V gene is TRBV6-1, the J gene TRBJ2-5; a possible D gene is TRBD1 (5 bases). CDR1 is MNHNS, CDR2 SASEGT, per germline. This CDR3 contains 15 residues. V was clipped by 6 bases and J by 4 bases, with 18 bases between them. This CDR3 reads CASRKGMAVGETQYF. The DNA for the CDR3 is TGTGCCAGCAGGAAGGGGATGGCGGTTGGAGAGACCCAGTACTTC.

This clonotype was found many times. This chain links TRBV30 with TRBJ2-5, with D unclear. With 3 bases removed from V and 4 bases from J, the gap between germline ends came to 12 bases. The CDR3 runs to 13 residues. Germline lookup yields CDR1 GTSNPN and CDR2 SVGIG (reference sequence). The CDR3 here is CAWSPLLAETQYF. Here the CDR3 DNA reads TGTGCCTGGAGCCCACTCTTAGCAGAGACCCAGTACTTC.

This clonotype was counted many times. The V gene is TRBV12-5, the J gene TRBJ1-4; the D is unclear. In germline, CDR1 is LGHNT, CDR2 FRNRAP. V lost 5 bases and J lost 10, with 14 bases in between. The length of the CDR3 is 13 residues. The CDR3 spells CASGDLSPPKLFF. The CDR3 DNA is TGTGCTAGTGGTGACCTCTCCCCACCAAAACTGTTTTTT. The full variable domain, with the rest looked up from reference TRBV12-5 and TRBJ1-4, is DARVTQTPRHKVTEMGQEVTMRCQPILGHNTVFWYRQTMMQGLELLAYFRNRAPLDDSGMPKDRFSAEMPDATLATLKIQPSEPRDSAVYFCASGDLSPPKLFFGSGTQLSVL.

This clonotype was recorded at least ten times. The rearrangement joins TRBV7-9 to TRBJ2-3, with unresolved D. V lost 3 bases and J lost 3, with 7 bases in between. Germline CDR1 reads SEHNR; CDR2 reads FQNEAQ (reference sequence). The CDR3 has 13 amino acids. CDR3 nucleotides: TGTGCCAGCAGCTTTCTAGGGACAGATACGCAGTATTTT. It yields the protein CASSFLGTDTQYF.

This clonotype came up many times. The chain joins TRBV9 to TRBJ1-5, with D possibly TRBD1 on 6 matching bases. Trimming left V 1 base short and J 10 bases short, with 15 bases between. CDR3 length equals 14 residues. Germline lookup yields CDR1 SGDLS and CDR2 YYNGEE. CDR3 region: CASSVSGGGGPQHF. DNA for the CDR3: TGTGCCAGCAGCGTATCCGGTGGAGGGGGACCCCAGCATTTT.

This clonotype showed up many times. V is TRBV7-6 and J is TRBJ2-1, with 9 bases aligning to TRBD1. Germline V gene data show CDR1 as SGHVS and CDR2 as FNYEAQ. There are 16 residues in the CDR3. V was clipped by 3 bases and J by 10 bases; unmatched bases: 13. CDR3 sequence reads: CASSLENLGQGREQFF. CDR3 coding DNA: TGTGCCAGCAGCTTGGAAAACCTGGGACAGGGTCGAGAGCAGTTCTTC. The variable domain in full, with the rest retrieved from reference TRBV7-6 and TRBJ2-1, is GAGVSQSPRYKVTKRGQDVALRCDPISGHVSLYWYRQALGQGPEFLTYFNYEAQQDKSGLPNDRFSAERPEGSISTLTIQRTEQRDSAMYRCASSLENLGQGREQFFGPGTRLTVL.

This sequence joins TRBV7-9 and TRBJ2-1; D is unresolved. The CDR3 contains 13 residues. Germline CDR1 and CDR2: SEHNR and FQNEAQ (reference sequence). The V end lost 3 bases, the J end lost 5 bases, and 8 bases lay between the germline ends. The CDR3 DNA sequence: TGTGCCAGCAGCTTTGGAAGCCACAATGAGCAGTTCTTC. Its translation: CASSFGSHNEQFF.